This passage covers 19 T cell receptor beta chains from one sample sequenced in a study of shared clonotypes between healthy human individuals. Generated by immunoSEQ multiplex PCR, the TCRdb table keeps only in-frame clones and is missing some. The sample carries about 2 million clones, 85% to 95% recorded once. The sample comprised naive CD4+ T cells sorted from blood. The subset denotes: CD45RA+ positively selected. These TCRs come from a young man in good health.

The rearrangement joins TRBV7-6 to TRBJ1-1; D gene ambiguous. From germline, CDR1 is SGHVS and CDR2 FNYEAQ. V lost 4 bases to trimming and J lost 0 bases, with 6 bases between them. The CDR3 sequence is 13 residues long. CDR3 amino acids: CASSSALNTEAFF. In DNA, the CDR3 is TGTGCCAGCAGCTCGGCCCTGAACACTGAAGCTTTCTTT. The full variable domain, in which reference TRBV7-6 and TRBJ1-1 provide the parts outside the CDR3, is GAGVSQSPRYKVTKRGQDVALRCDPISGHVSLYWYRQALGQGPEFLTYFNYEAQQDKSGLPNDRFSAERPEGSISTLTIQRTEQRDSAMYRCASSSALNTEAFFGQGTRLTVV.

The chain has TRBV4-1 and TRBJ1-1, with TRBD1 identical over 9 bases. CDR1 MGHRA and CDR2 YSYEKL come from the germline V gene. The CDR3 has 17 amino acids. J lost 1 base, V lost 5 bases, and 11 bases had no gene match. The CDR3 loop reads CASSYLDRGNGNTEAFF. As DNA, the CDR3 is TGCGCCAGCAGCTACCTCGACAGGGGGAATGGGAACACTGAAGCTTTCTTT.

V is TRBV5-1 and J is TRBJ2-7; perhaps TRBD1 as D (5 bases). Germline CDR1 is SGHRS and CDR2 is YFSETQ. The CDR3 length is 15 residues. Trimming removed 5 bases from V and 3 bases from J, with 18 bases in between. CDR3: CASRLATDFYYEQYF. The CDR3 DNA is TGCGCCAGCAGACTGGCGACAGATTTCTACTACGAGCAGTACTTC.

About this clone itself: The same CDR3 is also encoded by other DNA sequences in this sample. This rearrangement joins TRBV6-5 to TRBJ1-2, with 7 bases aligning to TRBD1. The length of the CDR3 is 14 residues. The germline gives CDR1 MNHEY, CDR2 SVGAGI. V lost 4 bases to trimming and J lost 3 bases; unmatched junction nucleotides: 5. CDR3 sequence (DNA): TGTGCCAGCAGTTCGACAGGGACCCACTATGGCTACACCTTC. Amino acids: CASSSTGTHYGYTF.

This chain joins TRBV30 and TRBJ2-5; D is unclear. Trimming removed 2 bases at V and 5 bases at J, with 9 bases between. Per germline, CDR1 GTSNPN and CDR2 SVGIG (reference sequence). This CDR3 comprises 12 residues. DNA of the CDR3: TGTGCCTGGAGTACGGTGGGGGAGACCCAGTACTTC. Translated, it gives CAWSTVGETQYF.

This chain uses TRBV11-1 with TRBJ2-3, with D perhaps TRBD2 (7 bases). This CDR3 has 14 residues. V was trimmed by 8 bases and J by 0 bases, leaving 12 bases between them. Per the germline V gene, CDR1 is SGHAT and CDR2 is FQDESV (reference sequence). The CDR3 reads CASAPGGSTDTQYF. In nucleotides, the CDR3 is TGTGCCAGCGCACCGGGGGGCAGCACAGATACGCAGTATTTT. Combining the CDR3 with reference TRBV11-1 and TRBJ2-3 gives the whole variable domain EAEVAQSPRYKITEKSQAVAFWCDPISGHATLYWYRQILGQGPELLVQFQDESVVDDSQLPKDRFSAERLKGVDSTLKIQPAELGDSAMYLCASAPGGSTDTQYFGPGTRLTVL.

The genes are TRBV9 and TRBJ2-3; D tentatively reads TRBD1 or TRBD2 (7 bases each). Germline CDR1 SGDLS, CDR2 YYNGEE. The CDR3 length is 15 residues. Trimming removed 0 bases at V and 6 bases at J, with 14 bases between. CDR3 sequence reads: CASSVGQGGVDTQYF. The CDR3 DNA reads TGTGCCAGCAGCGTAGGACAGGGAGGGGTCGATACGCAGTATTTT.

This clone was recorded once. At the DNA level, this CDR3 is encoded by other sequences in the same sample as well. Written as DNA, the CDR3 is TGTGCCAGCTCCTCCTCCTATGGCTACACCTTC. Translated: CASSSSYGYTF. The rearrangement joins TRBV28 to TRBJ1-2; unclear D gene. The CDR3 spans 11 residues. Germline V CDR1 and CDR2: MDHEN, SYDVKM. The germline V and J ends were trimmed by 8 bases and 4 bases, with 8 bases remaining between them.

This sequence joins TRBV7-9 and TRBJ1-1, with a possible D match to TRBD1 (5 bases). The CDR3 sequence is 12 residues long. V was cut by 2 bases and J by 10 bases, with 11 bases left in between. The germline gives CDR1 SEHNR, CDR2 FQNEAQ (reference sequence). The CDR3: CASSLSQGRAFF. CDR3 nucleotides: TGTGCCAGCAGCTTATCCCAGGGAAGAGCTTTCTTT.

The chain recombines TRBV6-6 with TRBJ2-3; 7 positions agree with TRBD2. This CDR3 has 15 amino acids. V shed 2 bases, J shed 2 bases, and the junction held 4 bases outside the gene matches. Germline-derived CDR1 and CDR2 are MNHNY and SVGAGI (reference sequence). The CDR3 loop is CASSYNSGPTDTQYF. The DNA of the CDR3 is TGTGCCAGCAGTTACAATAGCGGGCCCACAGATACGCAGTATTTT.

This clone was seen just once. The rearrangement links TRBV7-9 to TRBJ1-6; D not resolved. The CDR3 extends over 13 amino acids. Per the germline V gene, CDR1 is SEHNR and CDR2 is FQNEAQ (reference sequence). V was pared by 1 base and J by 7 bases, with 5 bases between. Here the CDR3 DNA reads TGTGCCAGCAGCTTAGATGTGAATTCACCCCTCCACTTT. It encodes CASSLDVNSPLHF.

The chain employs TRBV25-1 and TRBJ1-2; possibly TRBD1 for D (6 bases). V lost 4 bases and J lost 7, with 19 bases in between. Germline V gene data show CDR1 as MGHDK and CDR2 as SYGVNS. The CDR3 sequence is 15 residues long. CDR3 in DNA: TGTGCCAGCAGTGCAACCGGGACACTCAACGGTGGCTACACCTTC. Protein product: CASSATGTLNGGYTF.

The chain carries TRBV7-2 and TRBJ2-7, with TRBD2 identical over 13 bases. J was trimmed by 0 bases and V by 5 bases; bases with no gene match: 4. The CDR3 has 16 amino acids. Germline values: CDR1 SGHTA, CDR2 FQGNSA. The CDR3 loop reads CASSHGTSGVSYEQYF. Written as DNA, the CDR3 is TGTGCCAGCAGCCACGGGACTAGCGGGGTCTCCTACGAGCAGTACTTC.

The V and J genes are TRBV12-5 and TRBJ1-4; no reliable D call. The CDR3 is made up of 13 amino acids. Germline V gives CDR1 LGHNT, CDR2 FRNRAP. V was trimmed by 5 bases and J by 7 bases, leaving 11 bases between them. In nucleotides, the CDR3 is TGTGCTAGTGGTCGGGGTGTAGGTGAAAAACTGTTTTTT. This sequence encodes CASGRGVGEKLFF.

This chain connects TRBV10-3 to TRBJ1-4; no clear D gene. Trimming took 3 bases from V and 1 from J, leaving 6 bases between them. Germline CDR1 reads ENHRY; CDR2 reads SYGVKD. This CDR3 spans 14 amino acids. CDR3 amino acids: CAISEVGTNEKLFF. In DNA, the CDR3 is TGTGCCATCAGTGAAGTAGGAACTAATGAAAAACTGTTTTTT.

Of note for this clone: A read error is possible here, since a much larger clone lies one base away. The J gene is TRBJ1-5, the V gene TRBV9; possibly TRBD1 for D (6 bases). Between the trimmed V and J ends, which lost 7 bases and 7 bases, there was a span of 15 bases. Germline-derived CDR1 and CDR2 are SGDLS and YYNGEE. This CDR3 is 13 amino acids long. The CDR3 DNA sequence: TGTGCCAGCGGTTGGGACATGGGACAGCCCCAGCATTTT. Amino acid sequence: CASGWDMGQPQHF.

V and J are TRBV27 and TRBJ1-2; TRBD1 matches at 12 bases. The CDR3 loop spans 15 amino acids. The J segment lost 3 bases and the V segment lost 3 bases, leaving 2 bases of the junction unmatched. Germline assignment: CDR1 MNHEY and CDR2 SMNVEV (reference sequence). The CDR3 DNA follows: TGTGCCAGCAGTTTGGGGACAGGGGGCGACTATGGCTACACCTTC. This translates into CASSLGTGGDYGYTF.

The V call is TRBV10-3, the J call TRBJ1-6, with 7 bases identical to TRBD1. The CDR3 is made up of 14 amino acids. CDR1 and CDR2 (germline): ENHRY, SYGVKD. The V and J ends lost 3 bases and 6 bases, in that order; junction bases with no gene match: 2. The CDR3 here is CAISERQGNSPLHF. The CDR3 DNA is TGTGCCATCAGTGAACGACAGGGTAATTCACCCCTCCACTTT.

This clone was found once. This chain connects TRBV18 to TRBJ2-7, with D tentatively TRBD1 or TRBD2 (5 bases each). Germline V gives CDR1 KGHSH, CDR2 LQKENI. Trimming removed 8 bases at V and 1 base at J, with 18 bases between. This CDR3 is built from 15 residues. The CDR3 region is CASRGSGFSSYEQYF. The CDR3 nucleotides read TGTGCCAGCCGGGGCTCGGGGTTCTCATCCTACGAGCAGTACTTC.